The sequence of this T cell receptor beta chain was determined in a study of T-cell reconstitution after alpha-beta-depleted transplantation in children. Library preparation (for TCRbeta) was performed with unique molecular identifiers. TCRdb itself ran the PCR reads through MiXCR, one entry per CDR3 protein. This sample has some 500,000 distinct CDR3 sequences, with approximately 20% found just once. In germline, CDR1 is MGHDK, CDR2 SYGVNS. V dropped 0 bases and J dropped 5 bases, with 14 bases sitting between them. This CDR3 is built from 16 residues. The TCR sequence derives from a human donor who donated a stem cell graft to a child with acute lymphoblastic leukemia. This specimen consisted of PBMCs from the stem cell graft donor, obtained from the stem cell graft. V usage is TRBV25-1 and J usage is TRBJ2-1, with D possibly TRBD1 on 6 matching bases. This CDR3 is CASSEYTRGGHNEQFF. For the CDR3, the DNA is TGTGCCAGCAGTGAATATACCAGGGGTGGTCACAATGAGCAGTTCTTC.